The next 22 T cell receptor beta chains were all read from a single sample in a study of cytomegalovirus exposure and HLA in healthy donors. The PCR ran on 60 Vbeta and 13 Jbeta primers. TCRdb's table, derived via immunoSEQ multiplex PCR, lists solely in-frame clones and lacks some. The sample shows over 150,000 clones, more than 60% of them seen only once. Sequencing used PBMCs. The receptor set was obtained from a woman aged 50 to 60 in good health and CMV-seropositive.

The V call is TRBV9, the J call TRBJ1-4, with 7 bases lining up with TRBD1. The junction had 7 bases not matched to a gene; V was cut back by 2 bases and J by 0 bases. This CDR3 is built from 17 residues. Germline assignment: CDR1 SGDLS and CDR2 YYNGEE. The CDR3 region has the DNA TGTGCCAGCAGCGTCGGGGACAGCCCCTCAACTAATGAAAAACTGTTTTTT. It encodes CASSVGDSPSTNEKLFF.

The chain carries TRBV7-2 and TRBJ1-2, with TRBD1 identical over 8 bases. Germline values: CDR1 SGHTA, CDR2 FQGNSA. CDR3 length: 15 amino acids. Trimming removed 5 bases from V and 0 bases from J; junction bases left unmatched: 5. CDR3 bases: TGTGCCAGCAGCCCTGACAGGGGCCCTAACTATGGCTACACCTTC. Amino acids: CASSPDRGPNYGYTF.

The CDR3 sequence is CASTLRGGQGSEQYF. The CDR3 DNA reads as TGTGCCAGCACTCTGAGGGGGGGTCAGGGCTCCGAGCAGTACTTC. The chain combines TRBV2 with TRBJ2-7, with D possibly matching TRBD2 (7 bases). This CDR3 spans 15 amino acids. Germline CDR1 SNHLY, CDR2 FYNNEI. Trimming cost V 7 bases and J 6 bases, with 22 bases left between them.

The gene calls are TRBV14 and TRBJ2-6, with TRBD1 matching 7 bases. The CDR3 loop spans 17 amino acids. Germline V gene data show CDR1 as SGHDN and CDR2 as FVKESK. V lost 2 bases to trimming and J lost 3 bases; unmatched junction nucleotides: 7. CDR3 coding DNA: TGTGCCAGCAGCCAATACAGGGGCGGCTTTGGGGCCAACGTCCTGACTTTC. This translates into CASSQYRGGFGANVLTF.

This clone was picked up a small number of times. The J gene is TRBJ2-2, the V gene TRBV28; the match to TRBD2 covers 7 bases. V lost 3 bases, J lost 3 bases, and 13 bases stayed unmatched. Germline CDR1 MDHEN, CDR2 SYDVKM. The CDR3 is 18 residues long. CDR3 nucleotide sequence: TGTGCCAGCAGTTTTTTATGGCGGGAGAGGCGCGACACCGGGGAGCTGTTTTTT. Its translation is CASSFLWRERRDTGELFF.

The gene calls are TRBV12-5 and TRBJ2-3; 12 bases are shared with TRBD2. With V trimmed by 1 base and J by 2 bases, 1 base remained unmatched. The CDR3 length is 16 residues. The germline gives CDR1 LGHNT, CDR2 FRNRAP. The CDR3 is CASGLGLAGDTDTQYF. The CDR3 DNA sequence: TGTGCTAGTGGTTTGGGACTAGCGGGGGACACAGATACGCAGTATTTT.

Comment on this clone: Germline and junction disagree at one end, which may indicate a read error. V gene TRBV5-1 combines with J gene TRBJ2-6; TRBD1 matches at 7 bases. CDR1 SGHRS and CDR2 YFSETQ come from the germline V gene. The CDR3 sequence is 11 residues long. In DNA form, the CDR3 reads TGCGCCAGCAAGGGGGCCAACGGCCTGACTTTC. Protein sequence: CASKGANGLTF.

The CDR3 sequence is CASSWTGTGHSPLHF. The CDR3 nucleotides are TGTGCCAGCAGTTGGACCGGGACAGGTCACTCACCCCTCCACTTT. The gene calls are TRBV27 and TRBJ1-6; 8 bases fit TRBD1. The length of the CDR3 is 15 residues. Germline V gene sequence: CDR1 MNHEY, CDR2 SMNVEV (reference sequence). V trimming: 4 bases; J trimming: 10 bases; junction bases outside the gene matches: 9.

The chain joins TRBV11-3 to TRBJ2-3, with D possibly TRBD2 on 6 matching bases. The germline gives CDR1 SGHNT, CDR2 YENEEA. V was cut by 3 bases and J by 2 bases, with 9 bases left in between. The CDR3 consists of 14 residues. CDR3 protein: CASSFGGVTDTQYF. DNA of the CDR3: TGTGCCAGCAGCTTTGGCGGGGTCACAGATACGCAGTATTTT.

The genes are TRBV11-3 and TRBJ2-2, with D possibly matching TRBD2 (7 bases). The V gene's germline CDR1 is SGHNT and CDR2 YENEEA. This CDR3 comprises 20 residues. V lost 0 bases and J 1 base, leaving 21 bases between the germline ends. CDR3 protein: CASSLDSLFRGAVNTGELFF. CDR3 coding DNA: TGTGCCAGCAGCTTAGATTCCCTTTTTCGGGGGGCGGTGAACACCGGGGAGCTGTTTTTT. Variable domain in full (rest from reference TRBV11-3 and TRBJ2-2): EAGVVQSPRYKIIEKKQPVAFWCNPISGHNTLYWYLQNLGQGPELLIRYENEEAVDDSQLPKDRFSAERLKGVDSTLKIQPAELGDSAVYLCASSLDSLFRGAVNTGELFFGEGSRLTVL.

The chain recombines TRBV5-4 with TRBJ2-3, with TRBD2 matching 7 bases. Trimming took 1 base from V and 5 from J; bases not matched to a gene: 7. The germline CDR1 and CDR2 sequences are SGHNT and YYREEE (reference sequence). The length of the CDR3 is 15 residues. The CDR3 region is CASSLWRESGDTQYF. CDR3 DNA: TGTGCCAGCAGCTTGTGGCGGGAGAGTGGAGATACGCAGTATTTT.

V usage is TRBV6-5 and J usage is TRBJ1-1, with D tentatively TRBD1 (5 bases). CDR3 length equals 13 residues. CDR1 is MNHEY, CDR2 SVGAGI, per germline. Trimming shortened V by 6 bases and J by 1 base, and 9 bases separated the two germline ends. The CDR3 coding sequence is TGTGCCAGCAGCCTGACAGAGAACACTGAAGCTTTCTTT. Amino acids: CASSLTENTEAFF.

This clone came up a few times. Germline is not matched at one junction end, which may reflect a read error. The CDR3 is CASSLAGHQETQYF. The CDR3 DNA follows: TGTGCTAGCAGCTTAGCGGGCCACCAAGAGACCCAGTACTTC. This rearrangement joins TRBV7-7 to TRBJ2-5; 7 bases map to TRBD2. This CDR3 contains 14 residues. Germline-derived CDR1 and CDR2 are SSHAT and FNYEAQ (reference sequence).

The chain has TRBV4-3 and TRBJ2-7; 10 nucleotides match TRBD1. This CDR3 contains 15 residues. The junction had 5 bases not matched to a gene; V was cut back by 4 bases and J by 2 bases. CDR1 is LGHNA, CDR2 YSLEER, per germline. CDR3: CASSLTGTGAYEQYF. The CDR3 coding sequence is TGCGCCAGCAGCCTCACCGGGACAGGGGCCTACGAGCAGTACTTC.

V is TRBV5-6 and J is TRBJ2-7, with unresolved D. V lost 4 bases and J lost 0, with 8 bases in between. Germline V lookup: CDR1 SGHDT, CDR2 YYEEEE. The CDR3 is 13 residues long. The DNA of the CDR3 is TGTGCCAGCAGCGCTAGGAGCTCCTACGAGCAGTACTTC. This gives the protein CASSARSSYEQYF. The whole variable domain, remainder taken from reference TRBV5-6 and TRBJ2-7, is DAGVTQSPTHLIKTRGQQVTLRCSPKSGHDTVSWYQQALGQGPQFIFQYYEEEERQRGNFPDRFSGHQFPNYSSELNVNALLLGDSALYLCASSARSSYEQYFGPGTRLTVT.

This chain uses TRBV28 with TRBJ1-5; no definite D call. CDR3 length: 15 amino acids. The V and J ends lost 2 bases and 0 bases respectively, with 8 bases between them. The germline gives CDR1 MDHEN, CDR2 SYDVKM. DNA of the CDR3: TGTGCCAGCAGTTTAGGCCTGTATAGCAATCAGCCCCAGCATTTT. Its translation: CASSLGLYSNQPQHF.

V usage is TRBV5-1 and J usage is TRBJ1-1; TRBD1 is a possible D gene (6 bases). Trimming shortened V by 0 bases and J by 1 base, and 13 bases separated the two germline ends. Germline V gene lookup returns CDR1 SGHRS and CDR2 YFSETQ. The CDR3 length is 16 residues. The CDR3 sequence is CASSLVAGDANTEAFF. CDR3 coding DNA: TGCGCCAGCAGCTTGGTGGCAGGGGACGCGAACACTGAAGCTTTCTTT.

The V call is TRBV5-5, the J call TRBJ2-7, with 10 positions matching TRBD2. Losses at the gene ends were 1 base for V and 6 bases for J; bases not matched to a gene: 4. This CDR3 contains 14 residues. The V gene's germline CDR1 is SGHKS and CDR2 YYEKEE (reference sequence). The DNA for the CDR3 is TGTGCCAGCAGCTTGCCGCTAGCGGGAGCCGAGCAGTACTTC. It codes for CASSLPLAGAEQYF.

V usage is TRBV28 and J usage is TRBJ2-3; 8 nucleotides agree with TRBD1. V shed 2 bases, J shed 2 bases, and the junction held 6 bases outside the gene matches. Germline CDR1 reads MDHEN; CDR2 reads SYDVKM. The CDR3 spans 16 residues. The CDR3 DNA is TGTGCCAGCAGTTTAACCGGGACAGGACTCACAGATACGCAGTATTTT. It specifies CASSLTGTGLTDTQYF.

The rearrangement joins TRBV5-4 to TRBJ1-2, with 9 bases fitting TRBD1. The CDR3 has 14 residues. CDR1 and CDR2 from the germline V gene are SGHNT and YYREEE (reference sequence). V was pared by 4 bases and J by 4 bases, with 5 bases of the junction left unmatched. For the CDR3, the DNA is TGTGCCAGCAGCCCACAGGGGGCGGGCTATGGCTACACCTTC. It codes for CASSPQGAGYGYTF.

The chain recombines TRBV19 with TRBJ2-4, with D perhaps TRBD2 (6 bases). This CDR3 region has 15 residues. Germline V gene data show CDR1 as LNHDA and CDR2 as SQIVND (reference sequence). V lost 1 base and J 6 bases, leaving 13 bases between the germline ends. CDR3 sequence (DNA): TGTGCCAGTAGTATAGGGGCGGGGCCAGGAAACATTCAGTACTTC. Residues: CASSIGAGPGNIQYF.

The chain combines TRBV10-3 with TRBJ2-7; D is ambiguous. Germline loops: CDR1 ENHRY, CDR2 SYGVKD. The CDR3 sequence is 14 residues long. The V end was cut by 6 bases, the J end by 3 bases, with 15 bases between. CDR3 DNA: TGTGCCATCAGAGCTCACAGTAAAAGCTACGAGCAGTACTTC. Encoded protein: CAIRAHSKSYEQYF.